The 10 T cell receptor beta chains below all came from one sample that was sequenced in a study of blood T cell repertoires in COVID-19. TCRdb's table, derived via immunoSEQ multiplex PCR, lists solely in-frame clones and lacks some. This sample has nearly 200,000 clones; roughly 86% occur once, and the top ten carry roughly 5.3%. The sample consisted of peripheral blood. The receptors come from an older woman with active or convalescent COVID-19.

The CDR3 nucleotides read TGCAGCGTGCGACAGGCCCCTGGAAACACCATATATTTT. Encoded protein: CSVRQAPGNTIYF. The chain has TRBV29-1 and TRBJ1-3; D is possibly TRBD1 (6 bases). Germline lookup yields CDR1 SQVTM and CDR2 ANQGSEA. With 6 bases removed from V and 2 bases from J, the gap between germline ends came to 11 bases. CDR3 size: 13 residues.

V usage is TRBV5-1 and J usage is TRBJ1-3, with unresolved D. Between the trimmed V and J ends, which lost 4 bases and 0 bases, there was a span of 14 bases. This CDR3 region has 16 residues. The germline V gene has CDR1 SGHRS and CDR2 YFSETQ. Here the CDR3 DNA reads TGCGCCAGCAGCCAGAACGCAGGTAGCTCTGGAAACACCATATATTTT. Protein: CASSQNAGSSGNTIYF.

The CDR3 is CASNWGQDPSGANVLTF. CDR3 DNA: TGTGCCAGTAATTGGGGACAGGACCCCTCTGGGGCCAACGTCCTGACTTTC. This sequence joins TRBV19 and TRBJ2-6; TRBD1 agrees at 8 bases. The CDR3 is 17 amino acids. V trimming: 7 bases; J trimming: 0 bases; junction bases outside the gene matches: 8. Germline V CDR1 and CDR2: LNHDA, SQIVND (reference sequence).

DNA for the CDR3: TGTGCCAGCAGCCCCAGGGCCGTCGCTGAAGCTTTCTTT. Protein sequence: CASSPRAVAEAFF. The chain recombines TRBV13 with TRBJ1-1, with D possibly TRBD1 on 5 matching bases. CDR1 PRHDT and CDR2 FYEKMQ come from the germline V gene (reference sequence). The V end lost 5 bases, the J end lost 6 bases, and 13 bases lay between the germline ends. The length of the CDR3 is 13 residues. Full variable domain (remainder filled in from reference TRBV13 and TRBJ1-1): AAGVIQSPRHLIKEKRETATLKCYPIPRHDTVYWYQQGPGQDPQFLISFYEKMQSDKGSIPDRFSAQQFSDYHSELNMSSLELGDSALYFCASSPRAVAEAFFGQGTRLTVV.

CDR3 loop: CSVEGGSPWGRVVTLGAFF. The CDR3 DNA reads TGCAGCGTTGAGGGGGGGAGTCCCTGGGGTAGAGTAGTTACCCTAGGAGCTTTCTTT. The rearrangement links TRBV29-1 to TRBJ1-1; D may be TRBD1 (5 bases). With 3 bases removed from V and 10 bases from J, the gap between germline ends came to 36 bases. The CDR3 is made up of 19 amino acids. Germline CDR1 and CDR2: SQVTM and ANQGSEA.

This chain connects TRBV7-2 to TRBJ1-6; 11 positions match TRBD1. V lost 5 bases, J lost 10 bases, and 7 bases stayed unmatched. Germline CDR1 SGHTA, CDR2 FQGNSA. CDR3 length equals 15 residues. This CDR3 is CASSGQGAQGSPLHF. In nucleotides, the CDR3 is TGTGCCAGCAGCGGACAGGGGGCTCAGGGATCACCCCTCCACTTT.

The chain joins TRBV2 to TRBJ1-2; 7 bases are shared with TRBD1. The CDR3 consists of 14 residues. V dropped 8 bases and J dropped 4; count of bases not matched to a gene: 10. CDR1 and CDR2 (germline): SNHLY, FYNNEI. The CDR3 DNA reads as TGTGCCAGCGTAAGAGGGGGCAAGAGCTATGGCTACACCTTC. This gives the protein CASVRGGKSYGYTF.

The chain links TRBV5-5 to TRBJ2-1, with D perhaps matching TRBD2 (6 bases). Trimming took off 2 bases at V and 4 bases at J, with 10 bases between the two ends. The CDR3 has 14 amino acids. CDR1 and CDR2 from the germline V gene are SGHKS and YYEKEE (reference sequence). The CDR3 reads CASSFGTEYNEQFF. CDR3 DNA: TGTGCCAGCAGCTTCGGGACTGAGTACAATGAGCAGTTCTTC.

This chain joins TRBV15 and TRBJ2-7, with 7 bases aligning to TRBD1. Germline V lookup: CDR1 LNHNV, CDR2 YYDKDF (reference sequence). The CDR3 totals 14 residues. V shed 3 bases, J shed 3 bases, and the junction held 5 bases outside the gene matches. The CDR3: CATSSRRDSYEQYF. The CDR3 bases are TGTGCCACCAGCAGCCGTCGGGACAGCTACGAGCAGTACTTC. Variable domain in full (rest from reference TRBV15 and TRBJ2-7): DAMVIQNPRYQVTQFGKPVTLSCSQTLNHNVMYWYQQKSSQAPKLLFHYYDKDFNNEADTPDNFQSRRPNTSFCFLDIRSPGLGDTAMYLCATSSRRDSYEQYFGPGTRLTVT.

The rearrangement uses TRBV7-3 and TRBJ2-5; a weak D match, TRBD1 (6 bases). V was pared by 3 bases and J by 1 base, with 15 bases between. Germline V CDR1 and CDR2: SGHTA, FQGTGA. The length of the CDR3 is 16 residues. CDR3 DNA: TGTGCCAGCAGCTTCCCGGGACATCCCGTCCAAGAGACCCAGTACTTC. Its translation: CASSFPGHPVQETQYF.